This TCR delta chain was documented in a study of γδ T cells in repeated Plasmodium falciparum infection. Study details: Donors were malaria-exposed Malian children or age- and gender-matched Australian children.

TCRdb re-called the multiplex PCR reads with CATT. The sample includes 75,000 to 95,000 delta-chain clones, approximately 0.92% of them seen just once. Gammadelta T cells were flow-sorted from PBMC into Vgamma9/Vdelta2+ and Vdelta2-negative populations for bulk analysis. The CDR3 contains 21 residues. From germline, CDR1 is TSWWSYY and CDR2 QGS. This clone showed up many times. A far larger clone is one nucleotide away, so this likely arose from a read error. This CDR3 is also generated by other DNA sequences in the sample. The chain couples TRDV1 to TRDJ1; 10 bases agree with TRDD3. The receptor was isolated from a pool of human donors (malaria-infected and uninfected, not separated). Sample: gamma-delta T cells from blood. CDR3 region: CALGELVPPRGWGIHTDKLIF. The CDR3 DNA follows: TGTGCCCTTGGGGAACTTGTACCCCCCCGGGGATGGGGGATACACACCGATAAACTCATCTTT.